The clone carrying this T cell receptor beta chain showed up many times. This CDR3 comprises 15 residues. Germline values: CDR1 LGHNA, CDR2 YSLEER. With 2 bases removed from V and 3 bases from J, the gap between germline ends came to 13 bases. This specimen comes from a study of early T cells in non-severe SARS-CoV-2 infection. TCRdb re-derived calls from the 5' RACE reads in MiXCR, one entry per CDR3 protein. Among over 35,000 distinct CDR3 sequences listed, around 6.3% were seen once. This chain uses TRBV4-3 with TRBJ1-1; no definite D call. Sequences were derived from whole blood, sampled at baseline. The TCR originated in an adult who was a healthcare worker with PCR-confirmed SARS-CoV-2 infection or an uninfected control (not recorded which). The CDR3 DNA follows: TGCGCCAGCAGCCAACTCAGACGGACCTACACTGAAGCTTTCTTT. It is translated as CASSQLRRTYTEAFF.